Shown below are 2 T cell receptor beta chains from a single sample sequenced in a study of cytomegalovirus exposure and HLA in healthy donors. PCR used 60 Vbeta primers and 13 Jbeta primers. The table came from immunoSEQ multiplex PCR; TCRdb's copy has only in-frame clones and leaves some out. Here the sample spans about 190,000 clones, approximately 78% being singletons. The sample consisted of PBMCs. The source of these receptors is a woman under 30 in good health and CMV-seronegative.

The chain joins TRBV11-2 to TRBJ2-7, with D tentatively TRBD2 (5 bases). CDR3 size: 13 residues. V lost 5 bases, J lost 5 bases, and 13 bases lay in between. The germline V gene encodes CDR1 SGHAT and CDR2 FQNNGV. For the CDR3, the DNA is TGTGCCAGCAGCCTTGGACTGATAGACGAGCAGTACTTC. Encoded protein: CASSLGLIDEQYF.

The V call is TRBV7-8, the J call TRBJ2-3; 7 bases are a match to TRBD1. The CDR3 sequence is 16 residues long. The ends lost 5 bases at V and 1 base at J; junction bases unmatched: 9. CDR1 is SGHVS, CDR2 FQNEAQ, per germline. CDR3 residues: CASSLDVGGGTDTQYF. DNA of the CDR3: TGTGCCAGCAGCCTCGACGTAGGGGGCGGCACAGATACGCAGTATTTT. Combining the CDR3 with reference TRBV7-8 and TRBJ2-3 gives the whole variable domain GAGVSQSPRYKVAKRGQDVALRCDPISGHVSLFWYQQALGQGPEFLTYFQNEAQLDKSGLPSDRFFAERPEGSVSTLKIQRTQQEDSAVYLCASSLDVGGGTDTQYFGPGTRLTVL.